Given below is one T cell receptor (beta chain) in context. The target antigen is unknown. Some clones are missing from TCRdb's copy, which holds only in-frame ones; the method was immunoSEQ multiplex PCR. The sample includes about 200,000 clones, 80% to 90% of them seen just once. This entry comes from a study of T cell responses to AZD1222 COVID-19 vaccine. Overall study findings and caveats: CD4 TCRs covered the whole spike, strongest at regions 160-218 and 743-854. The study reported that nearly half of spike-specific TCRs target unmutated variant regions.

This clonotype was obtained from an adult in good health. Material: peripheral blood, obtained on day 0 of AZD1222 vaccination.

The CDR3 region has the DNA TGTGCCAGCAGCCTCTATCGGTCACCCCTCCACTTT. Translating gives CASSLYRSPLHF. The gene calls are TRBV5-8 and TRBJ1-6; D gene unclear. This CDR3 is built from 12 residues. The germline gives CDR1 SGHTS, CDR2 YDEGEE. V lost 4 bases and J lost 10, with 9 bases in between.